This record covers a single T cell receptor beta chain. Its antigen is as yet unknown. This specimen belongs to a study of cytomegalovirus exposure and HLA in healthy donors. Study-wide results and limits: HLA alleles showed associations with 16,951 TCR beta sequences in a later analysis, at a 0.05 false discovery rate. A link between a missense DCLRE1C variant and TCR beta V- and J-gene trimming emerged from a later analysis.

There are 18 residues in the CDR3. V was clipped by 5 bases and J by 1 base; unmatched bases: 8. The germline V gene encodes CDR1 LNHDA and CDR2 SQIVND (reference sequence). Primers: 60 Vbeta forward and 13 Jbeta reverse. Method: immunoSEQ multiplex PCR; TCRdb's copy keeps in-frame clones and lacks some. The sample has roughly 100,000 clones, under 85% seen once. The chain couples TRBV19 to TRBJ2-1, with 13 bases that match TRBD2. Sequenced: PBMCs. This TCR was sampled from a woman aged 40-49 years in good health and CMV-seronegative. This CDR3 is CASSPVGTSGKSYNEQFF. The CDR3 DNA reads as TGTGCCAGTAGTCCTGTCGGGACTAGCGGGAAATCCTACAATGAGCAGTTCTTC.